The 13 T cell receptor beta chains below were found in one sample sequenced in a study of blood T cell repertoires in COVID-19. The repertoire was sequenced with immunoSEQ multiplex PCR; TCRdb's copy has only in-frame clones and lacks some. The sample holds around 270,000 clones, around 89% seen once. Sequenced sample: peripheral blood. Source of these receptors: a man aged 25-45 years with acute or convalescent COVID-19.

The CDR3 protein is CATSRDRGGGYTF. CDR3 sequence (DNA): TGTGCCACCAGCAGAGATCGGGGAGGGGGCTACACCTTC. V and J are TRBV15 and TRBJ1-2; D gene ambiguous. The CDR3 length is 13 residues. Germline lookup yields CDR1 LNHNV and CDR2 YYDKDF (reference sequence). Trimming left V 0 bases short and J 8 bases short, with 10 bases between.

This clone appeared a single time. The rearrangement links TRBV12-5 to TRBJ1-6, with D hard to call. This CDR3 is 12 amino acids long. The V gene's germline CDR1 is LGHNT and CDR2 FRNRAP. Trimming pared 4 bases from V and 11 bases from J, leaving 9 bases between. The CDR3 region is CASGSFTAPLHF. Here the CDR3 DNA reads TGTGCTAGTGGTTCTTTCACGGCACCCCTCCACTTT.

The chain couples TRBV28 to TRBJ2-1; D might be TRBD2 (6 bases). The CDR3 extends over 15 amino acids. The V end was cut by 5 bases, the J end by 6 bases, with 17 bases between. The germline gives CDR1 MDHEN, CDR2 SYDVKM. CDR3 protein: CASSPSGSGFNEQFF. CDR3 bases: TGTGCCAGCAGTCCCTCTGGTAGCGGATTCAATGAGCAGTTCTTC.

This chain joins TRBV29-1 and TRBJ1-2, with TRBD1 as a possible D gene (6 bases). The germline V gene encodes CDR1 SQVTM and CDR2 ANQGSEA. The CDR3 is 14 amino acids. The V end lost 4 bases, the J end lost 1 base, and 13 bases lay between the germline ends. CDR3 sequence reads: CSVVWTESNYGYTF. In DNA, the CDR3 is TGCAGCGTTGTCTGGACAGAAAGTAACTATGGCTACACCTTC.

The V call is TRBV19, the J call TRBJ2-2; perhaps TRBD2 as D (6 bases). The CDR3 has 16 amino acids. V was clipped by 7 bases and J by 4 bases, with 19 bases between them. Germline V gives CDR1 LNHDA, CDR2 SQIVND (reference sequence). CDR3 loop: CASTLRRGTGTGELFF. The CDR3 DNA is TGTGCCAGTACCTTGCGGCGGGGAACGGGCACCGGGGAGCTGTTTTTT. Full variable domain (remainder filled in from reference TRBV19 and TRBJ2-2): DGGITQSPKYLFRKEGQNVTLSCEQNLNHDAMYWYRQDPGQGLRLIYYSQIVNDFQKGDIAEGYSVSREKKESFPLTVTSAQKNPTAFYLCASTLRRGTGTGELFFGEGSRLTVL.

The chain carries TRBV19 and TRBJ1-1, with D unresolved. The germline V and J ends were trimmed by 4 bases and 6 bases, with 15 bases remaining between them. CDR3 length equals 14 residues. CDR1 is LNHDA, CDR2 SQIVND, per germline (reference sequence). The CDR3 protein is CASSRAGRGAEAFF. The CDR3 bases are TGTGCCAGTAGTAGAGCCGGGAGAGGTGCTGAAGCTTTCTTT.

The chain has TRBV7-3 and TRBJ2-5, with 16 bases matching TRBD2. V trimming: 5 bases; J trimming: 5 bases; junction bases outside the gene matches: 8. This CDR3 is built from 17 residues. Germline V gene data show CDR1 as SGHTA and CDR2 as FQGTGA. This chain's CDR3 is CASSPGPGLAGGETQYF. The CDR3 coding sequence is TGTGCCAGCAGCCCGGGTCCGGGACTAGCGGGGGGGGAGACCCAGTACTTC.

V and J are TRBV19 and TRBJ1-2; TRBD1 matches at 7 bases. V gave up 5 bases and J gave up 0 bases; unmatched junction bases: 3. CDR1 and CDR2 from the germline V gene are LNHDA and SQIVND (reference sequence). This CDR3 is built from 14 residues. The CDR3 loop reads CASSLGTANYGYTF. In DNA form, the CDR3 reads TGTGCCAGTAGTTTGGGGACAGCTAACTATGGCTACACCTTC.

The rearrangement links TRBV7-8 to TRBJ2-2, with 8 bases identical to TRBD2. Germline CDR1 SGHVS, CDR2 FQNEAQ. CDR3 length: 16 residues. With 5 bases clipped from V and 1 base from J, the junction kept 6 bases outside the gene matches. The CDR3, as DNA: TGTGCCAGCAGCCTCCGCCGGGGGGGGAACACCGGGGAGCTGTTTTTT. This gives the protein CASSLRRGGNTGELFF.

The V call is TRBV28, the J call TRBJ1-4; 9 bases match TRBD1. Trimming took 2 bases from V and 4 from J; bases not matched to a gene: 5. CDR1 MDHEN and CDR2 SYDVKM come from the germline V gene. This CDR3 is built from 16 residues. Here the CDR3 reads CASSLGDRVVNEKLFF. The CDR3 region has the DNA TGTGCCAGCAGTTTAGGGGACAGGGTGGTTAATGAAAAACTGTTTTTT.

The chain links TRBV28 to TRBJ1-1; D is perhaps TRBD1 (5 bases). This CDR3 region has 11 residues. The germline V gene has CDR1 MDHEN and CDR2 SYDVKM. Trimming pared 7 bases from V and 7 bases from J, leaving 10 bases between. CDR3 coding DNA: TGTGCCAGCAATCCGGGACTTGAAGCTTTCTTT. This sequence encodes CASNPGLEAFF.

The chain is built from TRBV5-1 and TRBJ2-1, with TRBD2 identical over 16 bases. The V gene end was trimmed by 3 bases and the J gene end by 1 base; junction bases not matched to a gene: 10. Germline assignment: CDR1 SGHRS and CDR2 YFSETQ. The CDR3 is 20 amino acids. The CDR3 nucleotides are TGCGCCAGCAGCTCGACCGGGACTAGCGGGAGGGCGGGGTCCTACAATGAGCAGTTCTTC. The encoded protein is CASSSTGTSGRAGSYNEQFF.

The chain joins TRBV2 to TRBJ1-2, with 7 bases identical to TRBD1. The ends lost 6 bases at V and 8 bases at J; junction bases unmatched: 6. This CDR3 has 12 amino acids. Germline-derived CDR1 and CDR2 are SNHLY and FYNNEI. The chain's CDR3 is CASRPGQAGYTF. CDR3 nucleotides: TGTGCCAGCAGACCCGGACAGGCCGGCTACACCTTC.